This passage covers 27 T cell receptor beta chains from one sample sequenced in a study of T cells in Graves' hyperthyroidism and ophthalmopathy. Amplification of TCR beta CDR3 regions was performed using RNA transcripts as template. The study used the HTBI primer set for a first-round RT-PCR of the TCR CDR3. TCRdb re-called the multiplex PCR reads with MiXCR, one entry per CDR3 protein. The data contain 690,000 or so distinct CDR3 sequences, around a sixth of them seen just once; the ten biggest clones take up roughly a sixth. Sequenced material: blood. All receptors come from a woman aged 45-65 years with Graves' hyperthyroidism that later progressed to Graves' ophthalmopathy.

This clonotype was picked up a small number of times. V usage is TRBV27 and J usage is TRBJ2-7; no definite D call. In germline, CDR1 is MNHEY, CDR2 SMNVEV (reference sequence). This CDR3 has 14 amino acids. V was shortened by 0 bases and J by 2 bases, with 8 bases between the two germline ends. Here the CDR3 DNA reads TGTGCCAGCAGTTTATCGGGCACGCCCTACGAGCAGTACTTC. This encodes CASSLSGTPYEQYF.

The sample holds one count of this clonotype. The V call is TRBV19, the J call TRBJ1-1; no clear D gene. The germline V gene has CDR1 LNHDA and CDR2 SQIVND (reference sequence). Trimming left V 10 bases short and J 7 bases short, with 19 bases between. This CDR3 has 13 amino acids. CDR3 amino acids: CATLLRGGGEAFF. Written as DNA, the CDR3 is TGTGCCACTTTACTTCGGGGAGGAGGTGAAGCTTTCTTT.

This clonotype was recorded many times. The CDR3 is CASSPRKQGFTEAFF. CDR3 DNA sequence: TGTGCCAGCAGTCCACGCAAACAGGGGTTCACTGAAGCTTTCTTT. This sequence joins TRBV12-3 or TRBV12-4 and TRBJ1-1; 7 bases are a match to TRBD1. The CDR3 consists of 15 residues. V was clipped by 5 bases and J by 4 bases; unmatched bases: 10.

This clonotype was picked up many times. The CDR3 nucleotides are TGCGCCAGCAGCTTGTCGCCGAATAGCAATCAGCCCCAGCATTTT. This encodes CASSLSPNSNQPQHF. The chain has TRBV5-1 and TRBJ1-5, with D hard to call. This CDR3 comprises 15 residues. The V gene lost 1 base and the J gene lost 0 bases, with 8 bases spanning the gap. From germline, CDR1 is SGHRS and CDR2 YFSETQ.

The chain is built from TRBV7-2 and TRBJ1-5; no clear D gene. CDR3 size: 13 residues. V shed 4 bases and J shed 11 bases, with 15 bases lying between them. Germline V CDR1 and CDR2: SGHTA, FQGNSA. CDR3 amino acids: CASSSLGPWAQHF. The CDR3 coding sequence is TGTGCCAGCAGCTCGCTCGGTCCTTGGGCCCAGCATTTT.

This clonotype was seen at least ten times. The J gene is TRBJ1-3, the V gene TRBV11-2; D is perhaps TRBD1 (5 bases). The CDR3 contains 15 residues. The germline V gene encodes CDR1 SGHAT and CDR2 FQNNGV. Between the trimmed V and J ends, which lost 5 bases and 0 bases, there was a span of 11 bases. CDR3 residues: CASSPRGFSGNTIYF. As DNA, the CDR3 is TGTGCCAGCAGCCCCCGGGGCTTCTCTGGAAACACCATATATTTT.

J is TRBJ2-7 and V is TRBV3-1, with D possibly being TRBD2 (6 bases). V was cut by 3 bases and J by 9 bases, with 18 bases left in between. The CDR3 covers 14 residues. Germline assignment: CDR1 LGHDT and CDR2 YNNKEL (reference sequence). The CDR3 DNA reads TGTGCCAGCAGCCACCGGGACTCGGGTTTGGCGCAGTACTTC. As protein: CASSHRDSGLAQYF.

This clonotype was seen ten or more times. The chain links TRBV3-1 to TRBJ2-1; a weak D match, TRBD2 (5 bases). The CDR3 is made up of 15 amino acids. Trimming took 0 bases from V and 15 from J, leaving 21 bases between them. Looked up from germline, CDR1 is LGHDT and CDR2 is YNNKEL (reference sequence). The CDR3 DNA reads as TGTGCCAGCAGCCAAGACCCCCACAGACTGAGGGTTCGGTTCTTC. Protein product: CASSQDPHRLRVRFF.

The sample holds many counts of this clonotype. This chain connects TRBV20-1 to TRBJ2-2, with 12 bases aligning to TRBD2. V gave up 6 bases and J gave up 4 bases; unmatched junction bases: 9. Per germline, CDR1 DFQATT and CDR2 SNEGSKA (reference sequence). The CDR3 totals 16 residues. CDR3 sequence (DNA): TGCAGTGCGGGTCCTAGCGGGGGGGCGAGCACCGGGGAGCTGTTTTTT. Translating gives CSAGPSGGASTGELFF.

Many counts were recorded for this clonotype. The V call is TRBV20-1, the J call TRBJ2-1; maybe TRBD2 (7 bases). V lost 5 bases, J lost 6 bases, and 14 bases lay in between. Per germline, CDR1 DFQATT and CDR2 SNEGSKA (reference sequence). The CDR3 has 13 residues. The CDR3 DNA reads TGCAGTGCTTGGGGGGGGCAATCCAATGAGCAGTTCTTC. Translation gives CSAWGGQSNEQFF.

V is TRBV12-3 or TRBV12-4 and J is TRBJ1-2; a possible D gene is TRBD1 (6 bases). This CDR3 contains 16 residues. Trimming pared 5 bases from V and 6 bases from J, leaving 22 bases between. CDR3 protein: CASSPSVLTGRNGYTF. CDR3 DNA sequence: TGTGCCAGCAGTCCTTCCGTTTTAACAGGGCGCAATGGCTACACCTTC.

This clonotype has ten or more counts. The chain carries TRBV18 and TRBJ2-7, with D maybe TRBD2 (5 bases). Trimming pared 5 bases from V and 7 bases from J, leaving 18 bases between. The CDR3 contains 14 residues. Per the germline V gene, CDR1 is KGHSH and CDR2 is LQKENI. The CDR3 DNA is TGTGCCAGCTCATTAACCAAGGGCCCGGGGGAGCAGTACTTC. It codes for CASSLTKGPGEQYF.

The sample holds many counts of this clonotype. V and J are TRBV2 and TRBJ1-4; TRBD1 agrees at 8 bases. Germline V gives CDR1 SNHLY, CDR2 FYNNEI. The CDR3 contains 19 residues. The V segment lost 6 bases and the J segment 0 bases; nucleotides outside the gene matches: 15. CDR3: CASRPTGPGGIATNEKLFF. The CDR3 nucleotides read TGTGCCAGCAGACCAACGGGGCCAGGGGGCATTGCAACTAATGAAAAACTGTTTTTT.

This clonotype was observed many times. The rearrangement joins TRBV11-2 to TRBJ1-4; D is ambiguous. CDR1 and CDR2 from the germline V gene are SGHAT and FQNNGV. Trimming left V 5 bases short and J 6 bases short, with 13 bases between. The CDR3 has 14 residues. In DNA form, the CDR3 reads TGTGCCAGCAGCCCCCGAGGGTTGGATGAAAAACTGTTTTTT. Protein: CASSPRGLDEKLFF.

The CDR3 DNA follows: TGTGCCAGCAGTTTAACACTAGCGGGGGTTGAGCAGTTCTTC. Its protein product is CASSLTLAGVEQFF. This rearrangement joins TRBV12-3 or TRBV12-4 to TRBJ2-1; TRBD2 matches at 11 bases. The CDR3 contains 14 residues. Trimming took 2 bases from V and 9 from J; bases not matched to a gene: 3.

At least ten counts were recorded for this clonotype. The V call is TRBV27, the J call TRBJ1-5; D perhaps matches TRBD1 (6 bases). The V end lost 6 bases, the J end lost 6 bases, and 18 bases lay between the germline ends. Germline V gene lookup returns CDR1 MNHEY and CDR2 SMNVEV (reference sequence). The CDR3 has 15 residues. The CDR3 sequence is CASSPSGVKGQPQHF. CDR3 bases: TGTGCCAGCAGCCCATCAGGGGTGAAAGGTCAGCCCCAGCATTTT.

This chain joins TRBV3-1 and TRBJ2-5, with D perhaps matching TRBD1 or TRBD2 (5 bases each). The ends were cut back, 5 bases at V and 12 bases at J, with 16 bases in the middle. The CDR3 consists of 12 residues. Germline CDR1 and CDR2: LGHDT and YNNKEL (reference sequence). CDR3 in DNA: TGTGCCAGCAGCACGGGGACGGAACACGAGTACTTC. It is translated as CASSTGTEHEYF.

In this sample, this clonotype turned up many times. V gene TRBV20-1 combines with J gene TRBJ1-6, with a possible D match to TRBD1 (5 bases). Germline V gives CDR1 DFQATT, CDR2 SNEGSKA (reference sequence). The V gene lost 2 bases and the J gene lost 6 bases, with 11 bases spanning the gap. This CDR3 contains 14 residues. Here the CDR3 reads CSARPREANSPLHF. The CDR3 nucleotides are TGCAGTGCTAGACCCAGGGAGGCTAATTCACCCCTCCACTTT.

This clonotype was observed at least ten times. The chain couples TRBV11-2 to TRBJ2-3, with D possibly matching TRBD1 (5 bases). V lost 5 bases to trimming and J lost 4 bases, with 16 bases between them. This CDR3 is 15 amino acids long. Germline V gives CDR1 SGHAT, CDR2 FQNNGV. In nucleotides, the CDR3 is TGTGCCAGCAGCCATGCCCAGGGTAGGGCAGATACGCAGTATTTT. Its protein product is CASSHAQGRADTQYF.

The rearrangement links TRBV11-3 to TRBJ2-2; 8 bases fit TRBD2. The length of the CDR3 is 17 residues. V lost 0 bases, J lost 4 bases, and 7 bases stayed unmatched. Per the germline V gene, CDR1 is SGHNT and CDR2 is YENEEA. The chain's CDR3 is CASSLDPYGGGTGELFF. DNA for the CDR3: TGTGCCAGCAGCTTAGATCCATACGGGGGGGGCACCGGGGAGCTGTTTTTT.

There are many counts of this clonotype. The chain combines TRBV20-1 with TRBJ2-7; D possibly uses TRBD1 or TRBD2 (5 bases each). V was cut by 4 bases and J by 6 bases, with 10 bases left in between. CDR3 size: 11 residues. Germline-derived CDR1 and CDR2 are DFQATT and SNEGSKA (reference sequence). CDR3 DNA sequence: TGCAGTGCTAACCCAGGGACCGAGCAGTACTTC. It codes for CSANPGTEQYF.

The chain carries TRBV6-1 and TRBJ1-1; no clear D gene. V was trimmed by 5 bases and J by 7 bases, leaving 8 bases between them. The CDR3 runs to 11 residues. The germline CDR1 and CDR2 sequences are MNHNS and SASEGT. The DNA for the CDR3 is TGTGCCAGCAGTCACAGTCGTGAAGCTTTCTTT. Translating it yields CASSHSREAFF.

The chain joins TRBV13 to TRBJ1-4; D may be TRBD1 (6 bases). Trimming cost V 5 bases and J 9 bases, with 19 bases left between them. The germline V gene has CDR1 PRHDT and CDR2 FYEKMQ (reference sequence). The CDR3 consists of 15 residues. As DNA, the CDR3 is TGTGCCAGCAGCCGCGAGGGGGGGATGGGGCAAAAACTGTTTTTT. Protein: CASSREGGMGQKLFF.

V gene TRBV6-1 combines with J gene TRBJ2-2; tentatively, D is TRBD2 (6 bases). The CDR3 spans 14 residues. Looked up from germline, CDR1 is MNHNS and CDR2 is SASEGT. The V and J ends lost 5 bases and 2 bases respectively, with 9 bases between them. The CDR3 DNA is TGTGCCAGCAGTACCGGGAGAAACACCGGGGAGCTGTTTTTT. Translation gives CASSTGRNTGELFF.

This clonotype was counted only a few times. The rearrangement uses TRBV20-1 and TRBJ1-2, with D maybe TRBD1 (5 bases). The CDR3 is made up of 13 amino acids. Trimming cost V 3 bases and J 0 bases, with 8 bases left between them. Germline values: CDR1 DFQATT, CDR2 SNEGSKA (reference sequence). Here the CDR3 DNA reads TGCAGTGCTAGGGGGCAATCTAACTATGGCTACACCTTC. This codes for CSARGQSNYGYTF.

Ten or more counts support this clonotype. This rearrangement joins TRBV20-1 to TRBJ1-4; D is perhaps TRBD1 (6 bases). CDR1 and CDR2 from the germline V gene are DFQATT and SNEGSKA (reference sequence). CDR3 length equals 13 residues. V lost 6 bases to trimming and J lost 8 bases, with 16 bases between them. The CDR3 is CSASGTNTEKLFF. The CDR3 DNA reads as TGCAGTGCATCCGGGACAAACACGGAAAAACTGTTTTTT.

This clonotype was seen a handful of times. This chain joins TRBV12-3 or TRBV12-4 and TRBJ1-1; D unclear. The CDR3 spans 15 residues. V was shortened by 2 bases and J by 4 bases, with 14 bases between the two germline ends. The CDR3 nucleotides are TGTGCCAGCAGTTTATTGTCGTCCCATATCACTGAAGCTTTCTTT. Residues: CASSLLSSHITEAFF.